This T cell receptor beta chain was identified during a study of cytotoxic CD8 clonotypes in ibrutinib-treated CLL (dated by TCRdb to about 2021). General notes on the study: In this cohort, 15 patients were treatment-naive and approximately 10 were relapsed/refractory, while about 17 had unmutated IGHV. Partial responses were observed in roughly 24 patients and complete responses in 2; after a median follow-up of roughly 62 months, remission was maintained in 14 patients and progression was observed in approximately twelve. Response samples were taken after a median of roughly eleven months on treatment, ranging from roughly 6 to 36 months. On average, each sample had roughly 230,000 productive templates and approximately 89,000 productive rearrangements. Of the approximately 87 people in the trial, 26 had longitudinal samples available. Cryopreserved peripheral blood mononuclear cells were obtained before treatment, at response, and at either sustained remission or disease progression. All remission and progressive disease samples were collected while patients were still receiving ibrutinib.

As for this clone: The specificity of this receptor is unknown. The input lacks base qualities; no much larger clone sits a single base away.

Here is what the overall study found, with its caveats: Baseline clonality was found to be higher than that of age-matched healthy donors and was strongly correlated with circulating CD8+ T-cell counts. Sampling times were not matched between sustained-remission and progressing patients, and lymph node repertoires were not studied. Public clonotypes were rare and either contracted or stayed stable during treatment, and the rise in clonality at ibrutinib response reflected the expansion of private clonotypes. Clonality increased at ibrutinib response, stayed stable in sustained remission, and fell back toward baseline at progression.

Trimming removed 4 bases from V and 7 bases from J; the gene matches leave 10 bases unexplained. CDR1 LNHDA and CDR2 SQIVND were looked up in the germline V gene (reference sequence). From cysteine to phenylalanine, the CDR3 is 15 amino acids long. Only the CDR3 DNA is retained, 45 bases long and in frame from the first base. Roughly 2 micrograms of genomic DNA were extracted from cryopreserved PBMCs for TCR beta library preparation. Longitudinal blood samples from CLL patients on ibrutinib monotherapy underwent high-throughput TCR beta sequencing. The patients took part in an open-label, single-center phase 2 trial of ibrutinib monotherapy. Each clonotype received, on average, approximately 9.9x coverage in deep resolution sequencing performed on a MiSeq, where the target depth lay between 1 in 1 million and 1 in 200,000 T cells. The immunoSEQ hsTCRB Kit was used to generate TCR beta libraries. The authors' pipeline ran thus. The data were analyzed with ImmunoSEQ Analyzer and ImmunoSEQ Data Assistant, and V, D and J gene assignments followed IMGT definitions. Clonality, which ranges from 0 to 1, was calculated as one minus the normalized Shannon entropy of productive rearrangement frequencies. Only overrepresented clonotypes making up at least 0.05% of the repertoire of each patient were included in the public clonotype analysis. Some twelve repertoires from age-matched healthy donors, obtained from immuneACCESS, served as clonality controls. The clones in this table, taken by TCRdb from immuneACCESS, are in-frame only. Not every clone is retained; where verified, under half of the shortfall comes from an unresolved V gene, and the cause of the rest is unknown. V, J and clone size reflect that table, while D and trimming were determined from the DNA. This sample gives about 140,000 clones in total; approximately 80% of them show up just once. Of the sample, 7.6% is held by the ten largest clones.

The V and J genes are TRBV19 and TRBJ1-5; a stretch of 7 junction bases matches TRBD1. This sample comprised PBMCs, obtained after 36 months of ibrutinib treatment. The sequence was obtained from a human donor with chronic lymphocytic leukemia. The DNA reads as follows: TGTGCCAGTAGTAAGGGACAGAGGGTTGGACAGCCCCAGCATTTT. Its translation is CASSKGQRVGQPQHF.